This TCR beta chain was sequenced in a study of vaccination effects on CD4 cells after COVID-19. Study details: Each participant was given two doses of one vaccine (BNT162b2 or mRNA-1273).

Overall study results and limits: In convalescents, post-vaccine spike-reactive clones were mainly new clones induced by vaccination. Vaccine- and infection-induced clones showed marked clonal contraction late following vaccination.

As concerns this clone: Its matching antigen is unknown.

This table comes from immunoSEQ multiplex PCR, and its TCRdb copy is limited to in-frame clones, with some not included. Among fewer than 35,000 clones listed, 72% were seen once. In the ViraFEST assay, antigen-specific CD4+ clonotypes were identified by expansion after peptide-pool stimulation. When less than 11 days of culture had elapsed, CD4+ T cells were isolated. The person was diagnosed with PCR-confirmed SARS-CoV-2 infection between March and December 2020. IL-2 medium supplanted half the medium on days 3 and 7. Germline V gives CDR1 SGHNT, CDR2 YYREEE (reference sequence). There are 16 residues in the CDR3. The germline V and J ends were trimmed by 4 bases and 0 bases, with 15 bases remaining between them.

The source of this sequence is a human donor who had a prior SARS-CoV-2 infection. The sequencing here drew on CD4+ T cells from PBMCs cultured with a peptide pool, taken before COVID-19 vaccination. The V call is TRBV5-4, the J call TRBJ2-3; D is perhaps TRBD2 (6 bases). CDR3 residues: CASSPGTFKSTDTQYF. CDR3 DNA: TGTGCCAGCAGCCCTGGGACTTTTAAAAGCACAGATACGCAGTATTTT.